This is a list of T cell receptor beta chains from one sample in a study of blood T cells in healthy people across ages. Via MiXCR, TCRdb re-called the 5' RACE reads, giving one row per CDR3 protein. The sample includes approximately 800,000 distinct CDR3 sequences, approximately 59% seen only once; the top ten take around a quarter. The sequencing sample was made of blood. Receptors were obtained from a man younger than 40 in good health. The CDR3 runs from the conserved cysteine through the conserved F or W. A D gene is named only where the DNA matches it firmly.

V gene	J gene	D gene	CDR3 protein
TRBV28	TRBJ1-5	TRBD1	CASRSGTGEGRSNQPQHF
TRBV6-6	TRBJ2-1	TRBD1	CASSYLDRANEQFF
TRBV28	TRBJ2-7	.	CASSLAQGHRGEQYF
TRBV12-3/TRBV12-4	TRBJ2-1	TRBD2	CASSFSGGAREQFF
TRBV10-3	TRBJ2-1	.	CAISEKAPGTAINEQFF
TRBV29-1	TRBJ2-7	.	CSVAAGTLSYEQYF
TRBV3-1	TRBJ1-4	.	CASSGQSTNEKLFF
TRBV20-1	TRBJ2-1	.	CSARVGQGLATYNEQFF
TRBV7-3	TRBJ1-2	.	CASSSAGLNYGYTF
TRBV29-1	TRBJ2-5	TRBD1	CSVLGRQGARETQYF
TRBV7-2	.	.	CASSLRTRSFYEQYF
TRBV6-2/TRBV6-3	TRBJ2-1	TRBD2	CASTWGGLGDNEQFF
TRBV20-1	.	.	CSSREQGQTQYF
TRBV20-1	TRBJ2-1	.	CSARDWAQEDEQFF
TRBV5-6	TRBJ2-1	TRBD2	CASSLAGLAGPSSYNEQFF
TRBV28	TRBJ2-2	TRBD2	CASSPPGRGVTGELFF
TRBV27	TRBJ2-1	.	CASSPLGYVGQFF
TRBV6-6	TRBJ1-2	.	CASSWAEGGSANYGYTF
TRBV15	TRBJ2-5	TRBD1	CATSRDPGGSQETQYF
TRBV20-1	TRBJ2-3	.	CSARDTKRDTDTQYF
TRBV29-1	TRBJ2-5	.	CSAGTEKYNEQYF
TRBV28	TRBJ2-7	.	CASSFQTYEQYF
TRBV27	.	TRBD1	CASSSPRQGALETQYF
TRBV20-1	TRBJ2-5	.	CSARGRGREQYF
TRBV7-3	TRBJ2-3	TRBD1	CASSLNRADPGQSWTQYF
TRBV4-1	TRBJ2-1	.	CASSQPGPRRNEQFF
TRBV10-3	TRBJ1-2	.	CAISESTVRQRGYGYTF
TRBV7-2	.	TRBD2	CASSLGGGTNSYEQYF